This T cell receptor (beta chain) was sequenced in a study of molecular identifiers for immune sequencing clone quantification (dated by TCRdb to 2016 to 2019). With respect to the entire study: For a replicate experiment, RNA from roughly 18,000 or 92,000 naive CD8 T cells was divided into five aliquots, and four of the five aliquots were sequenced. The study was a methods study using CD8 T cells to benchmark molecular-identifier clustering-based TCR repertoire sequencing (MIDCIRS) and TCR RNA copy counting. Study-wide findings and limitations: Spiked-in Jurkat TCR RNA equal to a single cell's worth was reported to be detectable even within one million naive CD8 T cells. Clones above 20 RNA copies held over 98% of molecules in CMV-specific effector cells but under 1% in naive cells. When barcode sub-clustering was left out, chimeric consensus sequences inflated TCR diversity, with chimeras reaching as high as 47%. Naive libraries contained spiked-in Jurkat TCR RNA (roughly 10 copies' worth), which is not part of the donor repertoire. Modeling indicated 2.5 to 3 TCR RNA copies recovered per cell, compared with approximately 10 by digital PCR, which implies a capture efficiency of about 27%. Identical TCR molecules sharing a barcode could cause highly expanded clone sizes to be underestimated.

Library creation used PCR. TCRdb shows the sequencer as Illumina HiSeq 4000. Bulk TCR libraries were generated as previously described, with the TCR primers listed in Table S5 used. The Qiagen AllPrep DNA/RNA kit was used to purify total RNA. Before any analysis, reads coming from multiple sequencing runs of the same library were combined into one pool. The published analysis was carried out like this. Only reads with exact TCR constant sequence were kept, trimmed to 150 nt, and grouped by their 12-nt molecular barcodes. Reads inside each barcode group were sub-clustered using a 15% Levenshtein threshold, and a quality-weighted consensus sequence was constructed for each RNA molecule. Non-functional sequences were discarded, and so were lower-count sequences lying one edit away from another sequence. Barcode sub-clusters with fewer than 20% of the maximum read count were removed, based on fitting two negative binomial distributions. TCRdb cleaned the public reads at Q25 with fastp, built clones with MiXCR and kept in-frame beta chains. Duplicate CDR3 protein sequences are folded into a single record with the most common DNA and genes. TCRdb's processing, not the study's, gives the V and J calls here. In this sample the table shows roughly 93,000 distinct CDR3 sequences, 19% of which occur a single time. Around 0.8% of the sample is in the top ten clones.

Libraries of naive CD8 T cells were built from 20,000 to 1,000,000 sorted cells, with 10%, 30% or 50% of the purified RNA used. On a BD FACSAria II, naive CD8 T cells were FACS-sorted as CD8+CD4-CCR7+CD45RA+ and collected into RLT Plus buffer. Roughly ten TCR copies' worth of Jurkat RNA were spiked into roughly 20,000-1,000,000 naive CD8 T cell samples to test detection sensitivity. CD8 T cells were enriched using RosetteSep CD8+ T Cell Enrichment Cocktail and Ficoll-Paque, and the enriched cells then underwent ACK red cell lysis. This clonotype was recorded many times. Its binding antigen is unknown. Base-call qualities are not available, and no considerably larger clone is one nucleotide away. Relative to germline, V is missing 3 bases and J is missing 9 bases, with 4 bases of the junction outside any gene match. From the cysteine up to the phenylalanine, the CDR3 has a length of 13 residues. The only DNA kept is the CDR3, 39 bases in frame from the first base. In the germline V gene (reference sequence), CDR1 corresponds to MNHEY and CDR2 to SMNVEV.

The V and J segments used are TRBV27 and TRBJ2-1, with 8 junctional bases fitting TRBD1. This clonotype originated in a human donor in good health. Some libraries in this study had Jurkat cell RNA spiked in. The sequencing sample was made of naive CD8+ T cells from blood, with Jurkat cell RNA spiked in. The cell subset or site tag for this specimen amounts to: FACS-sorted CD8+CD4-CCR7+CD45RA+ naive T cells. The CDR3 is CASSFQGAGEQFF. The DNA sequence is TGTGCCAGCAGTTTTCAGGGGGCGGGTGAGCAGTTCTTC.